The 3 T cell receptor beta chains below were found in one sample sequenced in a study of blood T cell repertoires in COVID-19. Sequenced by immunoSEQ multiplex PCR; TCRdb stores in-frame clones only, minus some. In the table there are approximately 64,000 clones, around 90% of which are singletons. The sample taken for sequencing was PBMCs or T cells enriched from blood (not recorded which). The receptors originated from a woman aged 40 to 50 who had recovered from COVID-19.

This chain links TRBV5-4 with TRBJ2-2; D uncertain. CDR1 and CDR2 from the germline V gene are SGHNT and YYREEE (reference sequence). The V end was cut by 1 base, the J end by 1 base, with 8 bases between. This CDR3 spans 15 amino acids. Here the CDR3 reads CASSLSSENTGELFF. CDR3 in DNA: TGTGCCAGCAGCTTGAGCTCTGAGAACACCGGGGAGCTGTTTTTT.

The rearrangement links TRBV7-9 to TRBJ2-3; 9 nucleotides align to TRBD2. Germline assignment: CDR1 SEHNR and CDR2 FQNEAQ (reference sequence). This CDR3 comprises 14 residues. J gave up 5 bases and V 4 bases, and 4 bases lay outside the gene matches. The CDR3 sequence: CASSSLRGGDTQYF. CDR3 DNA: TGTGCCAGCAGCTCCCTGCGGGGGGGAGATACGCAGTATTTT.

V usage is TRBV2 and J usage is TRBJ2-5; TRBD1 aligns across 9 bases. This CDR3 is 16 amino acids long. Germline loops: CDR1 SNHLY, CDR2 FYNNEI. Losses at the gene ends were 6 bases for V and 2 bases for J; bases not matched to a gene: 10. The CDR3 protein is CASRGMDRGEQETQYF. The CDR3 DNA sequence: TGTGCCAGCAGGGGGATGGACAGGGGCGAACAAGAGACCCAGTACTTC.